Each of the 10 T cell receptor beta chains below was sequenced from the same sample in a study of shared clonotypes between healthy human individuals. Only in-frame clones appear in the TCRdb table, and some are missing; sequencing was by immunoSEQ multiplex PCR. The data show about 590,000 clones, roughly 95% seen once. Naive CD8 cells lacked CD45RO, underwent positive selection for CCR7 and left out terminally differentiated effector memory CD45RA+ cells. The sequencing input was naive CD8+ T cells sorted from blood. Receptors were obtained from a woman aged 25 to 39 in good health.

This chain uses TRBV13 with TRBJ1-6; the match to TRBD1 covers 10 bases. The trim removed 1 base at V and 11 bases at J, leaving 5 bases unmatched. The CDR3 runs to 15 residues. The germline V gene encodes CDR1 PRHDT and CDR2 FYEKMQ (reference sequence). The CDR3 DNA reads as TGTGCCAGCAGCTTAGTTGGACAGGGGGGCGCACCCCTCCACTTT. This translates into CASSLVGQGGAPLHF.

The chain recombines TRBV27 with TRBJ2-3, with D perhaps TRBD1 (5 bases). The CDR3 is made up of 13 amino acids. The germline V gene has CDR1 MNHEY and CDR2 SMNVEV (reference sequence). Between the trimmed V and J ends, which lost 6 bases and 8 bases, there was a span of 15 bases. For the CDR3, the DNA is TGTGCCAGCAGCCCAGGGTCCTTGGGTACGCAGTATTTT. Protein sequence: CASSPGSLGTQYF.

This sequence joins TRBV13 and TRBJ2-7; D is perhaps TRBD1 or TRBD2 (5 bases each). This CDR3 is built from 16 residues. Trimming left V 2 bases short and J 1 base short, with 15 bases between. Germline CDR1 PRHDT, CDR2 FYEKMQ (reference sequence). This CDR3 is CASSLTGAMTSYEQYF. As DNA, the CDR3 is TGTGCCAGCAGCTTAACCGGGGCGATGACATCCTACGAGCAGTACTTC.

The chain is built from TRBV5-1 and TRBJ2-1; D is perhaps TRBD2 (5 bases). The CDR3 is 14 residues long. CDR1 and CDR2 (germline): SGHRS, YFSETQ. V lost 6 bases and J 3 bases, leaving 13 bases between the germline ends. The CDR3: CASTPPSGYNEQFF. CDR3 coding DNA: TGCGCCAGCACCCCCCCCAGCGGCTACAATGAGCAGTTCTTC.

The CDR3 reads CASSLAQTSDYEQYF. CDR3 nucleotide sequence: TGTGCCAGCAGCTTAGCACAGACTAGCGATTACGAGCAGTACTTC. The rearrangement joins TRBV7-9 to TRBJ2-7; 8 bases fit TRBD2. Germline V gene sequence: CDR1 SEHNR, CDR2 FQNEAQ (reference sequence). This CDR3 has 15 residues. The junction had 5 bases not matched to a gene; V was cut back by 0 bases and J by 4 bases.

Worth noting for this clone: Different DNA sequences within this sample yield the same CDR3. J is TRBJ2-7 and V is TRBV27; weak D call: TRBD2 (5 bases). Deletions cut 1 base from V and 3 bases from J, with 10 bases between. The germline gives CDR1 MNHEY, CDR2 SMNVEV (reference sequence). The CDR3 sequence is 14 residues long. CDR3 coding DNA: TGTGCCAGCAGTTTATTGGCGGGCGGCTACGAGCAGTACTTC. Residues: CASSLLAGGYEQYF.

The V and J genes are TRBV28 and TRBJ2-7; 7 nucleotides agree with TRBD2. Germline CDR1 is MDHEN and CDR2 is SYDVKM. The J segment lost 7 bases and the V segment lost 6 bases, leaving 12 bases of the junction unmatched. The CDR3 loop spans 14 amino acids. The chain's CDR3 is CASRSTAGVREQYF. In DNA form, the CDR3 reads TGTGCCAGCAGATCAACGGCGGGAGTTCGAGAGCAGTACTTC.

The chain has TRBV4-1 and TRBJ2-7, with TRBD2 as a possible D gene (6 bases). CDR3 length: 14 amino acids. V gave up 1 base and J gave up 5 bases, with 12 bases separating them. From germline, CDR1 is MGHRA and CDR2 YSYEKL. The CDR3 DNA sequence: TGCGCCAGCAGCCAAGGGCGGGATTATGACGAGCAGTACTTC. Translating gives CASSQGRDYDEQYF.

The CDR3 protein is CASRMGTENTEAFF. The CDR3 coding sequence is TGTGCCAGCAGGATGGGGACAGAGAACACTGAAGCTTTCTTT. The rearrangement uses TRBV2 and TRBJ1-1; 7 bases line up with TRBD1. V lost 6 bases, J lost 1 base, and 5 bases stayed unmatched. Germline lookup yields CDR1 SNHLY and CDR2 FYNNEI. This CDR3 region has 14 residues.

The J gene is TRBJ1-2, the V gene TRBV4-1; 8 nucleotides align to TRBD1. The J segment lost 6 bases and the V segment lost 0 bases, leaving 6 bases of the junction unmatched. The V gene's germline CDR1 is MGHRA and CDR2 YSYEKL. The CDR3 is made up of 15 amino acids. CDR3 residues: CASSQDSSTGDGYTF. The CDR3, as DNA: TGCGCCAGCAGCCAAGATTCGTCGACAGGGGATGGCTACACCTTC.